This TCR beta chain was profiled in a study of T cell changes during pregnancy in multiple sclerosis. Sequencing was performed with immunoSEQ multiplex PCR; in TCRdb, only in-frame clones are kept and a portion is missing. Among around 71,000 clones, around 90% were seen once, and the ten largest hold approximately 1%. J lost 9 bases, V lost 2 bases, and 8 bases had no gene match. This CDR3 has 15 residues. Germline CDR1 is MNHNS and CDR2 is SASEGT. This sequence was found in a female donor with multiple sclerosis, enrolled in a pregnancy study. The gene calls are TRBV6-1 and TRBJ1-1; 11 bases map to TRBD1. Sample: peripheral blood, taken in the third trimester of pregnancy. CDR3 amino acids: CASSEIVRDRGKAFF. In nucleotides, the CDR3 is TGTGCCAGCAGTGAAATAGTACGGGACAGGGGGAAAGCTTTCTTT.